The clone carrying this T cell receptor beta chain was detected once. Antigen unknown. The source of the sample is a study of cytomegalovirus exposure and HLA in healthy donors. Study outcomes and limitations: The tendency of first-cohort TCR clusters to co-occur in the 120 or so validation repertoires was the finding of a later analysis. Most TCR sequences showed up rarely, but some public TCRs showed up in many donors.

Data came from immunoSEQ multiplex PCR; TCRdb stores just in-frame clones and leaves some out. Here the sample spans about 58,000 clones, more than 90% being singletons. The CDR3 length is 14 residues. V was trimmed by 3 bases and J by 6 bases, leaving 13 bases between them. The V gene's germline CDR1 is KGHSH and CDR2 LQKENI. The sequenced sample consisted of PBMCs. The receptor was isolated from a man in his late teens or twenties in good health and CMV-seronegative. V is TRBV18 and J is TRBJ2-3; tentatively, D is TRBD2 (6 bases). The CDR3 region is CASSPGLQSDTQYF. The CDR3 coding sequence is TGTGCCAGCTCACCGGGACTCCAATCTGATACGCAGTATTTT.